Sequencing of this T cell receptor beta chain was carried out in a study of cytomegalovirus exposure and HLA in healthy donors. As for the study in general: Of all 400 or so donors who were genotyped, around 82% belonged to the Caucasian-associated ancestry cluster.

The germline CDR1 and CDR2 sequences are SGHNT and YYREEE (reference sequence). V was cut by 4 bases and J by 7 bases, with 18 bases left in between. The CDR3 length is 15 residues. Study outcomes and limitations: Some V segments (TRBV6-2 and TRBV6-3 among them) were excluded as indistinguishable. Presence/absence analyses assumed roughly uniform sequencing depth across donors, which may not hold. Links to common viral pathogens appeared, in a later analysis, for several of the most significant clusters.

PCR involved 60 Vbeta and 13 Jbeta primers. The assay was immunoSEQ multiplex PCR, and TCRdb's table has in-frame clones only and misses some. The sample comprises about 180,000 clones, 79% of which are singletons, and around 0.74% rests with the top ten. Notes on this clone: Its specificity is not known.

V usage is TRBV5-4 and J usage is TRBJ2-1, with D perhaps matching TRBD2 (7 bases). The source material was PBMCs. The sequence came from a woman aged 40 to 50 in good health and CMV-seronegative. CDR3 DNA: TGTGCCAGCAGCCGATCGAGGGGGGGGTCAAATGAGCAGTTCTTC. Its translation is CASSRSRGGSNEQFF.